This T cell receptor (beta chain) was obtained from a study of blood T cell repertoires in COVID-19. This CDR3 region has 13 residues. V was cut by 1 base and J by 6 bases, with 9 bases left in between. From germline, CDR1 is SNHLY and CDR2 FYNNEI. Here immunoSEQ multiplex PCR was the method, and the copy in TCRdb shows in-frame clones only, minus some. The sample has around 190,000 clones, more than 70% seen once. This clone was seen only once. The chain carries TRBV2 and TRBJ1-2; D unresolved. Sample: peripheral blood. The receptor was isolated from a man aged 50 or older with COVID-19, enrolled during active disease. The chain's CDR3 is CASSEGGFHGYTF. The DNA for the CDR3 is TGTGCCAGCAGTGAAGGAGGGTTCCATGGCTACACCTTC.